These 14 T cell receptor beta chains originate from one sample sequenced in a study of T cell repertoires in cytomegalovirus infection. TCRdb reprocessed the reads via MiXCR and lists one record per CDR3 protein. Of roughly 300,000 distinct CDR3 sequences listed, 20% to 30% are singletons. The sample comprised PBMCs. These receptors originate from a human donor in good health (CMV status not recorded). Some clones in this sample may be carry-over from other donors' samples.

This clonotype was seen a few times. The chain joins TRBV7-6 to TRBJ2-4; TRBD2 matches at 7 bases. This CDR3 is built from 16 residues. CDR1 and CDR2 from the germline V gene are SGHVS and FNYEAQ. V dropped 0 bases and J dropped 0; count of bases not matched to a gene: 2. The CDR3 DNA reads as TGTGCCAGCAGCTTAGCGGGGGGGATAGCCAAAAACATTCAGTACTTC. It yields the protein CASSLAGGIAKNIQYF.

This clonotype appeared many times. The rearrangement links TRBV7-2 to TRBJ2-7; D is perhaps TRBD1 (5 bases). The V end was cut by 4 bases, the J end by 3 bases, with 7 bases between. CDR1 and CDR2 (germline): SGHTA, FQGNSA. The CDR3 has 12 residues. In DNA form, the CDR3 reads TGTGCCAGCAGCTATGACAGCTACGAGCAGTACTTC. Translation gives CASSYDSYEQYF.

V and J are TRBV7-3 and TRBJ2-1; TRBD1 is a possible D gene (6 bases). Trimming removed 5 bases from V and 0 bases from J, with 8 bases in between. This CDR3 region has 14 residues. Germline V gene data show CDR1 as SGHTA and CDR2 as FQGTGA. CDR3 sequence (DNA): TGTGCCAGCAGCCTACAGGGCTCCTACAATGAGCAGTTCTTC. This encodes CASSLQGSYNEQFF. Based on the CDR3 plus reference TRBV7-3 and TRBJ2-1, the full variable domain is GAGVSQTPSNKVTEKGKYVELRCDPISGHTALYWYRQSLGQGPEFLIYFQGTGAADDSGLPNDRFFAVRPEGSVSTLKIQRTERGDSAVYLCASSLQGSYNEQFFGPGTRLTVL.

J is TRBJ1-5 and V is TRBV20-1; possibly TRBD1 for D (5 bases). Trimming removed 3 bases at V and 4 bases at J, with 13 bases between. CDR3 length equals 14 residues. Germline assignment: CDR1 DFQATT and CDR2 SNEGSKA (reference sequence). CDR3 protein: CSASIGVLNQPQHF. CDR3 nucleotide sequence: TGCAGTGCTAGTATAGGGGTCCTGAATCAGCCCCAGCATTTT.

The J gene is TRBJ1-4, the V gene TRBV5-1; 8 nucleotides line up with TRBD1. Trimming removed 4 bases from V and 8 bases from J; junction bases left unmatched: 13. This CDR3 has 16 amino acids. Germline loops: CDR1 SGHRS, CDR2 YFSETQ. CDR3 DNA: TGCGCCAGCAGCCCCGGCGACAGGGGAGAAGAGGAAAAACTGTTTTTT. Protein product: CASSPGDRGEEEKLFF.

As for this clonotype: A much larger clone differs from this one at a single base, so this may be a read error. The chain uses TRBV11-2 and TRBJ2-7; D tentatively reads TRBD1 or TRBD2 (6 bases each). The CDR3 length is 13 residues. The germline gives CDR1 SGHAT, CDR2 FQNNGV. CDR3 amino acids: CASSLRGVYKQYF. CDR3 coding DNA: TGTGCCAGCAGCTTGAGGGGGGTCTACAAGCAGTACTTC. The full variable domain, rest sourced from reference TRBV11-2 and TRBJ2-7, is EAGVAQSPRYKIIEKRQSVAFWCNPISGHATLYWYQQILGQGPKLLIQFQNNGVVDDSQLPKDRFSAERLKGVDSTLKIQPAKLEDSAVYLCASSLRGVYKQYFGPGTRLTVT.

There are many counts of this clonotype. The chain combines TRBV11-2 with TRBJ2-4; TRBD1 aligns across 7 bases. This CDR3 region has 17 residues. From germline, CDR1 is SGHAT and CDR2 FQNNGV. V lost 5 bases, J lost 0 bases, and 10 bases stayed unmatched. The CDR3 region has the DNA TGTGCCAGCAGCCCCCGAGGACAGGCTCTAGCCAAAAACATTCAGTACTTC. It encodes CASSPRGQALAKNIQYF.

V gene TRBV28 combines with J gene TRBJ2-3, with TRBD2 matching over 9 bases. The germline CDR1 and CDR2 sequences are MDHEN and SYDVKM. CDR3 size: 15 residues. The junction had 7 bases not matched to a gene; V was cut back by 5 bases and J by 4 bases. CDR3 sequence reads: CASSPGGGGADTQYF. The CDR3 region has the DNA TGTGCCAGCAGTCCCGGCGGGGGGGGAGCAGATACGCAGTATTTT. The full variable domain, completed using reference TRBV28 and TRBJ2-3, is DVKVTQSSRYLVKRTGEKVFLECVQDMDHENMFWYRQDPGLGLRLIYFSYDVKMKEKGDIPEGYSVSREKKERFSLILESASTNQTSMYLCASSPGGGGADTQYFGPGTRLTVL.

This chain uses TRBV5-1 with TRBJ2-3; TRBD2 is a possible D gene (5 bases). V lost 4 bases to trimming and J lost 0 bases, with 12 bases between them. The CDR3 totals 15 residues. The germline gives CDR1 SGHRS, CDR2 YFSETQ. The DNA for the CDR3 is TGCGCCAGCAGCCCCCTTGGGAGTAGCACAGATACGCAGTATTTT. It yields the protein CASSPLGSSTDTQYF.

V usage is TRBV5-6 and J usage is TRBJ2-2; 10 nucleotides match TRBD1. The CDR3 runs to 17 residues. V was pared by 3 bases and J by 5 bases, with 10 bases of the junction left unmatched. Per germline, CDR1 SGHDT and CDR2 YYEEEE. DNA of the CDR3: TGTGCCAGCAGCTCGTTGGGACAGGGGAGGCGGACCGGGGAGCTGTTTTTT. Translated: CASSSLGQGRRTGELFF.

The sample holds many counts of this clonotype. The rearrangement joins TRBV11-2 to TRBJ1-1; the D gene is possibly TRBD1 (5 bases). Trimming stripped 1 base from V and 1 base from J, with 10 bases between. CDR3 size: 15 residues. The germline V gene encodes CDR1 SGHAT and CDR2 FQNNGV. The CDR3 DNA reads as TGTGCCAGCAGCTTAGGGGTTAGGGGGAACACTGAAGCTTTCTTT. It codes for CASSLGVRGNTEAFF.

The chain joins TRBV7-2 to TRBJ1-3; 7 nucleotides agree with TRBD1. The V gene end was trimmed by 5 bases and the J gene end by 2 bases; junction bases not matched to a gene: 9. This CDR3 contains 16 residues. From germline, CDR1 is SGHTA and CDR2 FQGNSA. As DNA, the CDR3 is TGTGCCAGCAGCGCGGACCTAGGGGGCACTGGAAACACCATATATTTT. This encodes CASSADLGGTGNTIYF.

The CDR3 loop is CASRPRKGTDTQYF. CDR3 sequence (DNA): TGTGCCAGCAGACCAAGAAAAGGCACAGATACGCAGTATTTT. The J gene is TRBJ2-3, the V gene TRBV11-3; unclear D gene. Germline assignment: CDR1 SGHNT and CDR2 YENEEA. There are 14 residues in the CDR3. With 6 bases removed from V and 1 base from J, the gap between germline ends came to 11 bases.

The chain combines TRBV29-1 with TRBJ1-4; D is unclear. Trimming removed 7 bases at V and 5 bases at J, with 5 bases between. Germline CDR1 and CDR2: SQVTM and ANQGSEA. This CDR3 contains 10 residues. CDR3 region: CSARNEKLFF. The DNA of the CDR3 is TGCAGCGCCAGAAATGAAAAACTGTTTTTT.